A selection of T cell receptor beta chains follows, all from one sample in a study of HIV-infected children after antiretroviral therapy interruption. TCRdb re-derived calls from the 3' RACE reads in MiXCR, one entry per CDR3 protein. The sample yields approximately 89,000 distinct CDR3 sequences, roughly 6.4% seen once. The sample was CD45RA+ CD4+ T cells from PBMCs, pooled from several time points, taken from a donor given antiretroviral therapy, either interrupted or continuous. Receptors were obtained from a pool of human donors with HIV. The conserved cysteine and the conserved F or W are not part of the CDR3 here. Fields, in order: J gene, clone size, V gene, CDR3 protein. Where a row states a size, it is once, few, many or the class of an expanded clone; other rows omit it.

>TRBJ2-3|many|TRBV14
ASSQDMWVTDTQY
>TRBJ2-6|many|TRBV19
ASSKGTGANVLT
>TRBJ2-4|few|TRBV5-1
ASSLDRGTGDKNIQY
>TRBJ2-7|many|TRBV7-2
ASSPRQASYEQY
>TRBJ2-3|few|TRBV27
ASSFLAGAGDTQY
>TRBJ2-2|many|TRBV7-2
ASSFNVRGNTGELF
>TRBJ1-2|many|TRBV10-3
AISQGQGTANYGYT
>TRBJ2-7|many|TRBV12-3/TRBV12-4
ASSLYGTGLYEQY
>TRBJ2-5|.|TRBV5-1
ASSLVGSQETQY
>TRBJ1-1|.|TRBV20-1
SAPPGGAWNTEAF
>TRBJ1-3|few|TRBV5-1
ASSLNLRATTGNTIY
>TRBJ1-2|many|TRBV12-3/TRBV12-4
ASSLRGYT
>TRBJ2-1|many|TRBV6-1
ASSGWGTNNDNEQF
>TRBJ1-5|many|TRBV7-2
ASSRGSNQPQH
>TRBJ2-7|.|TRBV20-1
SARGSSEKQY
>TRBJ1-1|many|TRBV19
ASTHYWTTEAF
>TRBJ2-1|many|TRBV20-1
SADTLAGDYNEQF
>TRBJ1-2|many|TRBV10-1
ARETGAYGYT
>TRBJ2-1|many|TRBV7-2
ASSLALWGTGNEQF
>TRBJ1-6|few|TRBV5-1
ASSSLEKSPLH
>TRBJ2-1|many|TRBV7-3
ASSWGGGGDEQF
>TRBJ1-4|.|TRBV12-3/TRBV12-4
ASSLFAEKLF
>TRBJ2-7|few|TRBV20-1
SARADAYEQY
>TRBJ2-7|few|TRBV3-1
ASSLQALQGAYEQY
>TRBJ2-5|many|TRBV3-1
ASSQGDRRETQY
>TRBJ2-4|many|TRBV3-1
ASSLRTGKNIQY
>TRBJ1-2|many|TRBV12-3/TRBV12-4
ASSLDPPGGYT
>TRBJ2-7|many|TRBV10-2
ASNDRAGEQY
>TRBJ1-6|many|TRBV6-5
ASSWRNNSPLH
>TRBJ2-1|many|TRBV11-3
ASSPGQVGNEQF
>TRBJ2-3|many|TRBV12-3/TRBV12-4
ASSRVGDTQY
>TRBJ2-1|many|TRBV29-1
SVTLTGGQDNEQF
>TRBJ2-7|many|TRBV6-1
ASSEAAGERYYEQY
>TRBJ2-7|few|TRBV11-2
ASSLEIRGYEQY
>TRBJ1-1|few|TRBV23-1
ASSLAGRGNTEAF
>TRBJ2-1|few|TRBV18
ASSRQGQSDEQF
>TRBJ2-4|.|TRBV29-1
SVATPVGSAKNIQY
>TRBJ2-4|many|TRBV29-1
SVGFDRNIQY
>TRBJ2-6|.|TRBV27
ASRASRQGYSGANVLT
>TRBJ2-1|many|TRBV10-1
ASSSGTGNAHEQF
>TRBJ2-3|few|TRBV5-4
ASSGSMGLRTDTQY
>TRBJ2-7|many|TRBV20-1
SASRLDHEQY
>TRBJ1-4|few|TRBV14
ASSQGTAEKLF
>TRBJ2-5|.|TRBV10-2
ASGDVVNQDTQY
>TRBJ1-2|few|TRBV13
ASSLAGIKYSYT
>TRBJ2-1|many|TRBV11-3
ASSLRFGGSYNEQF
>TRBJ2-1|many|TRBV2
ASSGRGRGNEQF
>TRBJ1-1|many|TRBV14
ASRGSNTEAF
>TRBJ1-4|many|TRBV5-1
ASSLGGIGEKLF
>TRBJ2-3|.|TRBV5-1
ASSWRGQGTDTQY
>TRBJ2-3|many|TRBV5-5
ASSLIRGGTDTQY
>TRBJ2-5|.|TRBV4-2
ASSQELETQY
>TRBJ1-4|many|TRBV24-1
ATSDPRQDSEKLF
>TRBJ2-1|many|TRBV18
ASSPWTEYNEQF
>TRBJ1-2|few|TRBV2
ASSRDFLTYGYT
>TRBJ2-7|many|TRBV23-1
ASSAIPGLPPEQY